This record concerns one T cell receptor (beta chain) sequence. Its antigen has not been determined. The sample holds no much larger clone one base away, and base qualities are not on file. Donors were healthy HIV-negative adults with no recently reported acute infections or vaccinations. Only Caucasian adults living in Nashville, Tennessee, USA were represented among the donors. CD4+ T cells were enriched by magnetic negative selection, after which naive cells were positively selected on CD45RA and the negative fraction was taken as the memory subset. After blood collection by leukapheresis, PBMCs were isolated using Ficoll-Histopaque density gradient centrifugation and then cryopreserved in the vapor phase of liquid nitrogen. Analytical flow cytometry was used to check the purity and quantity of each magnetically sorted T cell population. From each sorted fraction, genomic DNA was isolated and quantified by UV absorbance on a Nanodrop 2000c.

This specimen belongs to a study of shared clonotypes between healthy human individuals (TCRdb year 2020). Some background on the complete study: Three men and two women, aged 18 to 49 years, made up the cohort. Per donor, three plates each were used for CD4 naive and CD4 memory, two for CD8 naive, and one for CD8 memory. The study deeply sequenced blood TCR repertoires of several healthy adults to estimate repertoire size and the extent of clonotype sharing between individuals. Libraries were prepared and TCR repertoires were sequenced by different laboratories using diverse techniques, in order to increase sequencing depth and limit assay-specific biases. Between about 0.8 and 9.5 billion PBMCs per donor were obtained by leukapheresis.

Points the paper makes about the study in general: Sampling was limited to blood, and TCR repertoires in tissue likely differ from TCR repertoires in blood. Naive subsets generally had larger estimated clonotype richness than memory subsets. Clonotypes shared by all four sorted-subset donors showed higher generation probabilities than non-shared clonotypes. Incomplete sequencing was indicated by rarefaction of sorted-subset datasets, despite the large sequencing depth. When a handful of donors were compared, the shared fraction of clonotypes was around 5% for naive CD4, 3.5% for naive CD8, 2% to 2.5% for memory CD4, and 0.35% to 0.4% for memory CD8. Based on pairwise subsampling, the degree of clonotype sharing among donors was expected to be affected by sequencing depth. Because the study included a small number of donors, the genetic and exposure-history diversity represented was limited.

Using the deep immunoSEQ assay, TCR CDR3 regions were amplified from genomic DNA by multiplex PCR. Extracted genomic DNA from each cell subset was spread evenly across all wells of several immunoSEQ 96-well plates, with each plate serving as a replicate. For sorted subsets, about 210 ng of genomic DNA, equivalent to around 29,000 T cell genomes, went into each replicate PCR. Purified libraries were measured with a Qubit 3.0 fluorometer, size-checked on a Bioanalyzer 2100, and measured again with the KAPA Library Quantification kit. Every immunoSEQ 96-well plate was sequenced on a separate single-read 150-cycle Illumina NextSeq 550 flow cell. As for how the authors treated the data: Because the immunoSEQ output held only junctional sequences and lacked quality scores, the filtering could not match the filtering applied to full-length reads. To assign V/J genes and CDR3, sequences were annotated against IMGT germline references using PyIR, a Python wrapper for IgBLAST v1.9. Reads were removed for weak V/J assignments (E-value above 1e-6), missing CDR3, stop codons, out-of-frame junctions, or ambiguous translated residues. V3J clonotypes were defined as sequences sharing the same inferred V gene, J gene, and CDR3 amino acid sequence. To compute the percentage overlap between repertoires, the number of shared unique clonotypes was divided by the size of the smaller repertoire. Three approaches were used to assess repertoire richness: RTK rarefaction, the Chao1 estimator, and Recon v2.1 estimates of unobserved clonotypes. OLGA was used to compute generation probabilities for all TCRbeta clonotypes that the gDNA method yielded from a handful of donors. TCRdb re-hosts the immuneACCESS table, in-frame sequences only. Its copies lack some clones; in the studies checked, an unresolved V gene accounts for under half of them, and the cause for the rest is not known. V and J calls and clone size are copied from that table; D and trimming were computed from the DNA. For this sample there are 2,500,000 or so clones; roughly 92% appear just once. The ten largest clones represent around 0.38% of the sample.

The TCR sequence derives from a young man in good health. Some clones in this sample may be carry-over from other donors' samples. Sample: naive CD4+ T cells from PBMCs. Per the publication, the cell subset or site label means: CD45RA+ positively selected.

The nucleotide sequence reads TGCAGCGTTGCCGGAACTTTCGAGAACACTGAAGCTTTCTTT. The resulting protein is CSVAGTFENTEAFF. The rearranged chain carries TRBV29-1 and TRBJ1-1; no confident D gene assignment can be made. For CDR1 and CDR2, the germline V gene lists SQVTM and ANQGSEA. V loses 4 bases of germline sequence and J loses 1 base, and the interval between the two ends is 13 bases. Including cysteine and phenylalanine, the CDR3 has 14 amino acids. Just CDR3 DNA is preserved here, 42 bases in frame from base 1.